The present TCR beta chain was sequenced within a study of blood T cell repertoires in COVID-19. The CDR3 contains 17 residues. V trimming: 4 bases; J trimming: 0 bases; junction bases outside the gene matches: 4. Germline V CDR1 and CDR2: SGHNT, YYREEE (reference sequence). Sequencing used immunoSEQ multiplex PCR; TCRdb keeps in-frame clones, though not all of them. The data hold 140,000 or so clones, with more than 75% observed a single time. The sequence was collected from a human donor in a cohort sampled during active COVID-19. Sequenced sample: peripheral blood. The V gene is TRBV5-4, the J gene TRBJ2-6, with 10 bases fitting TRBD2. The CDR3 is CASSQAGGTSGANVLTF. As DNA, the CDR3 is TGTGCCAGCAGCCAAGCGGGAGGGACCTCTGGGGCCAACGTCCTGACTTTC.